The 13 T cell receptor beta chains below all came from one sample that was sequenced in a study of blood T cell repertoires in COVID-19. Using immunoSEQ multiplex PCR, the repertoire was profiled, and TCRdb retains in-frame clones only, with some absent. The profile shows some 150,000 clones, approximately 90% of them singletons. The sequencing sample was made of PBMCs or T cells enriched from blood (not recorded which). The receptors come from a woman aged 30 to 39 with acute COVID-19.

The chain carries TRBV20-1 and TRBJ2-1, with D uncertain. The CDR3 consists of 11 residues. Per germline, CDR1 DFQATT and CDR2 SNEGSKA (reference sequence). Trimming cost V 5 bases and J 3 bases, with 5 bases left between them. DNA for the CDR3: TGCAGTGCTGACTTCTACAATGAGCAGTTCTTC. Amino acid sequence: CSADFYNEQFF.

As concerns this clone: The same CDR3 also results from other DNA sequences found in this sample. CDR3 sequence (DNA): TGCGCCAGCAGCCAAGGATTGCTAGCGGGAGTGCCCGGGGAGCTGTTTTTT. Protein sequence: CASSQGLLAGVPGELFF. This chain uses TRBV4-1 with TRBJ2-2, with 10 nucleotides matching TRBD2. CDR1 MGHRA and CDR2 YSYEKL come from the germline V gene. CDR3 length equals 17 residues. V shed 1 base and J 6 bases; nucleotides not matched to a gene: 8.

The gene calls are TRBV7-6 and TRBJ2-1; possibly TRBD1 for D (5 bases). V was clipped by 5 bases and J by 10 bases, with 21 bases between them. This CDR3 is built from 15 residues. Germline lookup yields CDR1 SGHVS and CDR2 FNYEAQ. Written as DNA, the CDR3 is TGTGCCAGCAGCACTGAGGTAGGGGCATCTAGGGAGCAGTTCTTC. Its translation: CASSTEVGASREQFF.

The V call is TRBV7-2, the J call TRBJ1-1; D is undetermined. The V and J ends lost 1 base and 5 bases respectively, with 14 bases between them. The CDR3 length is 15 residues. Per the germline V gene, CDR1 is SGHTA and CDR2 is FQGNSA. The CDR3 here is CASSLVASGGTEAFF. In DNA form, the CDR3 reads TGTGCCAGCAGCTTAGTGGCCAGTGGAGGGACTGAAGCTTTCTTT. The full variable domain, with the rest looked up from reference TRBV7-2 and TRBJ1-1, is GAGVSQSPSNKVTEKGKDVELRCDPISGHTALYWYRQSLGQGLEFLIYFQGNSAPDKSGLPSDRFSAERTGGSVSTLTIQRTQQEDSAVYLCASSLVASGGTEAFFGQGTRLTVV.

This rearrangement joins TRBV19 to TRBJ2-6; the D gene is possibly TRBD1 (6 bases). CDR1 and CDR2 from the germline V gene are LNHDA and SQIVND (reference sequence). The V end lost 0 bases, the J end lost 2 bases, and 8 bases lay between the germline ends. The CDR3 runs 16 residues. CDR3 nucleotides: TGTGCCAGTAGTATAGACCACAGGGCTGGGGCCAACGTCCTGACTTTC. Translation gives CASSIDHRAGANVLTF.

V gene TRBV30 combines with J gene TRBJ1-1; D is perhaps TRBD1 (5 bases). V lost 3 bases and J lost 1, with 18 bases in between. The CDR3 has 16 residues. Germline V CDR1 and CDR2: GTSNPN, SVGIG (reference sequence). CDR3 sequence (DNA): TGTGCCTGGAGAAGGCAGGGTGGTATGGCGAACACTGAAGCTTTCTTT. Encoded protein: CAWRRQGGMANTEAFF.

The chain carries TRBV7-2 and TRBJ2-7; tentatively, D is TRBD1 (5 bases). Germline lookup yields CDR1 SGHTA and CDR2 FQGNSA. The CDR3 loop spans 11 amino acids. Trimming cost V 4 bases and J 6 bases, with 7 bases left between them. CDR3 in amino acids: CASSSGFEQYF. The CDR3 DNA reads as TGTGCCAGCAGCTCAGGGTTCGAGCAGTACTTC.

CDR3 sequence: CASSYGGRDTQYF. In DNA form, the CDR3 reads TGTGCCAGCAGCTACGGGGGGAGGGATACGCAGTATTTT. The rearrangement uses TRBV11-3 and TRBJ2-3, with 7 bases fitting TRBD2. V lost 4 bases, J lost 6 bases, and 4 bases stayed unmatched. The CDR3 loop spans 13 amino acids. From germline, CDR1 is SGHNT and CDR2 YENEEA.

This sequence joins TRBV6-5 and TRBJ2-7; TRBD1 matches 9 bases. Germline V gene data show CDR1 as MNHEY and CDR2 as SVGAGI. CDR3 length: 13 residues. V shed 6 bases and J 4 bases; nucleotides not matched to a gene: 4. The CDR3: CASRDRGGYEQYF. CDR3 coding DNA: TGTGCCAGCAGAGACAGGGGGGGATACGAGCAGTACTTC.

The J gene is TRBJ1-1, the V gene TRBV3-1 (or the pseudogene TRBV3-2); 8 positions agree with TRBD1. The trim removed 4 bases at V and 0 bases at J, leaving 7 bases unmatched. The CDR3 loop spans 16 amino acids. Germline loops: CDR1 LGHDT, CDR2 YNNKEL (reference sequence). The CDR3 sequence is CASSLDREGMNTEAFF. Here the CDR3 DNA reads TGTGCCAGCAGCCTGGACAGGGAGGGGATGAACACTGAAGCTTTCTTT.

The chain uses TRBV3-1 (or the pseudogene TRBV3-2) and TRBJ2-7; TRBD2 might be the D (5 bases). The CDR3 consists of 14 residues. The V gene lost 4 bases and the J gene lost 1 base, with 11 bases spanning the gap. The germline gives CDR1 LGHDT, CDR2 YNNKEL (reference sequence). This chain's CDR3 is CASSRPEGSYEQYF. The CDR3 coding sequence is TGTGCCAGCAGCCGGCCCGAGGGTTCCTACGAGCAGTACTTC.

The J gene is TRBJ1-1, the V gene TRBV4-1, with a possible D match to TRBD1 (6 bases). Germline V lookup: CDR1 MGHRA, CDR2 YSYEKL. This CDR3 contains 14 residues. V lost 1 base to trimming and J lost 11 bases, with 17 bases between them. The DNA of the CDR3 is TGCGCCAGCAGCCAAGTCGCAGGGGCCCTCGGTGCTTTCTTT. Translated: CASSQVAGALGAFF.

The J gene is TRBJ1-5, the V gene TRBV11-1; 9 bases are a match to TRBD1. Trimming removed 4 bases from V and 4 bases from J; junction bases left unmatched: 2. The CDR3 consists of 14 residues. Germline CDR1 is SGHAT and CDR2 is FQDESV (reference sequence). The CDR3 DNA reads as TGTGCCAGCAGCTCCGGGACAGGGAATCAGCCCCAGCATTTT. Translating gives CASSSGTGNQPQHF.